The 3 T cell receptor beta chains below all came from one sample that was sequenced in a study of PD-L1 blockade in urothelial cancer. Generated by immunoSEQ multiplex PCR, the TCRdb table keeps only in-frame clones and is missing some. The repertoire holds about 49,000 clones, with nearly 90% as singletons. Material: PBMCs, obtained around atezolizumab (anti-PD-L1) treatment. The receptors were sampled from a man in his 60s with urothelial cancer.

Here the CDR3 DNA reads TGTGCCAGCAGCTTAAGGAGACAGGGAAACACCATATATTTT. Translation: CASSLRRQGNTIYF. The chain uses TRBV7-9 and TRBJ1-3, with TRBD1 as a possible D gene (5 bases). CDR1 SEHNR and CDR2 FQNEAQ come from the germline V gene (reference sequence). V dropped 2 bases and J dropped 4 bases, with 9 bases sitting between them. The CDR3 loop spans 14 amino acids.

The genes are TRBV6-1 and TRBJ1-5; 7 bases align to TRBD1. Germline V gene data show CDR1 as MNHNS and CDR2 as SASEGT. Losses at the gene ends were 6 bases for V and 0 bases for J; bases not matched to a gene: 5. The CDR3 contains 15 residues. The CDR3 is CASRPGTASNQPQHF. CDR3 DNA sequence: TGTGCCAGCAGACCTGGGACAGCTAGCAATCAGCCCCAGCATTTT.

The J gene is TRBJ2-2, the V gene TRBV27; TRBD1 might be the D (5 bases). Germline CDR1 and CDR2: MNHEY and SMNVEV (reference sequence). V shed 5 bases and J shed 0 bases, with 13 bases lying between them. This CDR3 has 16 amino acids. CDR3 DNA sequence: TGTGCCAGCAGTCCGTGGGGCAGCGCGAACACCGGGGAGCTGTTTTTT. Amino acids: CASSPWGSANTGELFF.